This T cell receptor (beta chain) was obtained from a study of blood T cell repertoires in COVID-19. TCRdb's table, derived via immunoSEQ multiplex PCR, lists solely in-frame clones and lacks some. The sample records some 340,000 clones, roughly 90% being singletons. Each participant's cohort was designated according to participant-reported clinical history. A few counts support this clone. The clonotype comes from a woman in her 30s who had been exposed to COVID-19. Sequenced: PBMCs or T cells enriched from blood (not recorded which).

CDR3 region: CASSLARYNEQFF. The CDR3, as DNA: TGTGCCAGCAGTTTAGCCAGGTACAATGAGCAGTTCTTC. The chain uses TRBV12-3 or TRBV12-4 and TRBJ2-1; the D is unclear. The V end lost 0 bases, the J end lost 4 bases, and 4 bases lay between the germline ends. This CDR3 has 13 amino acids.